This T cell receptor (beta chain) comes out of a study of a mutant IDH1 vaccine in newly diagnosed glioma. Across the study: Treated patients were approximately 60% male, around 40% female, mean age roughly 40 years. Patients had received radiotherapy, temozolomide, or both previously, most receiving both.

Libraries were prepared by immunoSEQ multiplex PCR; TCRdb keeps only in-frame clonotypes and omits some of them. The sample holds under 40,000 clones, roughly 77% seen once. Trimming took 0 bases from V and 3 from J; bases not matched to a gene: 1. This CDR3 is 13 amino acids long. Germline-derived CDR1 and CDR2 are SQVTM and ANQGSEA. Time point specified: week 35, safety follow-up. Doses consisted of 300 ug of mutant IDH1 20-mer peptide each, paired with topical imiquimod. Patients carried new grade 3 or 4 IDH1-mutant astrocytomas lacking nuclear ATRX. Findings of the study overall: The vaccine induced immune responses, and these occurred in around 93% of patients.

About this clone itself: Antigen unknown.

The sequenced sample was PBMCs, obtained from a glioma patient whose treatment included an IDH1 peptide vaccine. This sequence joins TRBV29-1 and TRBJ2-7, with 8 bases aligning to TRBD1. The clonotype originates from a man aged 40-50 years with glioma. Some clones in this sample may be carry-over from other donors' samples. The CDR3 loop reads CSVEDDRGYEQYF. DNA of the CDR3: TGCAGCGTTGAAGATGACAGGGGCTACGAGCAGTACTTC.